The source of this T cell receptor (beta chain) is a study of T cells after yellow fever vaccination. Universal primer sites and UMIs were introduced during 5'RACE template-switching synthesis of TCR cDNA. TCRdb fed the 5' RACE reads into MiXCR, producing one record per CDR3 protein. The table records some 600,000 distinct CDR3 sequences, roughly a sixth of them present only once. Germline V CDR1 and CDR2: MNHEY, SMNVEV (reference sequence). V was shortened by 3 bases and J by 2 bases, with 11 bases between the two germline ends. There are 14 residues in the CDR3. In its sample, this clonotype was seen a few times.

V and J are TRBV27 and TRBJ2-7, with D unresolved. This receptor was identified in a man aged 18 to 29 who received the YFV17D yellow fever vaccine. Sequencing used PBMCs, obtained 4 to 5 days after the first yellow fever vaccination. DNA of the CDR3: TGTGCCAGCAGTTTGCGAGACCCTCCCTACGAGCAGTACTTC. Protein sequence: CASSLRDPPYEQYF.